This T cell receptor beta chain was documented in a study of T-cell reconstitution after alpha-beta-depleted transplantation in children (dated by TCRdb to about 2016). In terms of the full investigation: Using TCR repertoire profiling, the study quantitatively followed how T-cell immune reconstitution unfolded in children after TCRalphabeta/CD19-depleted allogeneic hematopoietic cell transplantation.

The library relied on PCR. The sample was run on an Illumina HiSeq 2500. TCR library preparation used molecular barcoding, with unique molecular identifiers applied to normalize quantification of the TCRbeta repertoire. TCRdb reprocessing: public reads trimmed at Q25 with fastp, clones called with MiXCR, in-frame beta chains kept. Each entry merges the rows of one CDR3 protein and shows their most common DNA and genes. This sample comprises about 690,000 distinct CDR3 sequences, roughly 15% of them detected only once. The ten biggest clones cover about 1.1% of the sample. This clonotype was detected only a few times. Its recognized antigen is unknown. There are no base qualities to consult, and no much larger clone falls within one base. V and J lose 0 bases and 1 base, and a span of 13 bases separates them. Including the terminal cysteine and phenylalanine, the CDR3 comprises 16 residues. Just the 48-base CDR3 DNA is kept, in frame starting at base 1. According to the germline V gene, CDR1 reads SGHRS and CDR2 reads YFSETQ.

The sequence joins TRBV5-1 to TRBJ1-1; the best D guess is TRBD1, with 6 bases matching. The sequencing used PBMCs from the stem cell graft donor, collected from the stem cell graft. The sequence was collected from a human donor who donated a stem cell graft to a child with acute myeloid leukemia. CDR3 protein: CASSLVAGVGNTEAFF. The DNA reads as follows: TGCGCCAGCAGCTTGGTGGCAGGGGTAGGGAACACTGAAGCTTTCTTT.